This record looks at one TCR beta chain sequence and its context. Its antigen is not identified. Sequencing was designed to attain a depth spanning 1 in 200,000 to 1 in 1 million T cells. Measured with immunoSEQ multiplex PCR; TCRdb has only the in-frame clones, and not every one. The sample lists roughly 200,000 clones; roughly 77% were seen once. Germline V lookup: CDR1 LNHDA, CDR2 SQIVND (reference sequence). Trimming cost V 4 bases and J 6 bases; bases outside gene matches: 5. This CDR3 region has 13 residues. These data belong to a study of cytotoxic CD8 clonotypes in ibrutinib-treated CLL. Study results and limitations: Clonality went up at the time of ibrutinib response, stayed stable in sustained remission, and later dropped back toward its baseline level at progression. Public clonotypes proved infrequent, and on treatment they shrank or remained steady.

The sequencing used PBMCs, collected after 12 months of ibrutinib treatment. The V gene is TRBV19, the J gene TRBJ2-7; the match to TRBD1 covers 8 bases. This clonotype was obtained from a human donor with chronic lymphocytic leukemia. For the CDR3, the DNA is TGTGCCAGTAGTACCCCAGGGGGCGGCGAGCAGTACTTC. Encoded protein: CASSTPGGGEQYF.